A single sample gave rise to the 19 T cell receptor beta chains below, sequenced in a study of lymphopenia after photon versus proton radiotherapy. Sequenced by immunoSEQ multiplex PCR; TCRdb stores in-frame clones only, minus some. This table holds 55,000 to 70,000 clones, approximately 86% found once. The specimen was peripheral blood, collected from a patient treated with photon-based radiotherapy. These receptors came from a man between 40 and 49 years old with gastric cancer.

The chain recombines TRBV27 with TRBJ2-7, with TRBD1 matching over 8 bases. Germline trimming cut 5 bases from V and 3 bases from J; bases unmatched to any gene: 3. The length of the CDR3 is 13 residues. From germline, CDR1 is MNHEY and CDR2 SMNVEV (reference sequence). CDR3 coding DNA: TGTGCCAGCAGTCGGACAGGGATCTACGAGCAGTACTTC. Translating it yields CASSRTGIYEQYF.

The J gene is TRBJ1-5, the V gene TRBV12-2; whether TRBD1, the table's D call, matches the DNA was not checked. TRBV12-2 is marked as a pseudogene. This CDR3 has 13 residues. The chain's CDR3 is CASRPDRGKPQHF. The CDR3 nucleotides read TGTGCAAGTCGCCCGGACAGGGGAAAGCCCCAGCATTTT.

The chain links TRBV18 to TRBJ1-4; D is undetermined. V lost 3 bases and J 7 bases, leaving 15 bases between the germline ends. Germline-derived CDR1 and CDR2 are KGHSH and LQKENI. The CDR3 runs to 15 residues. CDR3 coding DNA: TGTGCCAGCTCACCCGTTTGGTCGGCGGGTGAAAAACTGTTTTTT. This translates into CASSPVWSAGEKLFF.

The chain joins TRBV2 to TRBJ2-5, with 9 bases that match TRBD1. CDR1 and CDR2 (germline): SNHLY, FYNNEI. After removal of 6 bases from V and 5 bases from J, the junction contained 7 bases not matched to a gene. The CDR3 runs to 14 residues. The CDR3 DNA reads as TGTGCCAGCAGCCCTACAGGGGGCGGGGAGACCCAGTACTTC. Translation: CASSPTGGGETQYF.

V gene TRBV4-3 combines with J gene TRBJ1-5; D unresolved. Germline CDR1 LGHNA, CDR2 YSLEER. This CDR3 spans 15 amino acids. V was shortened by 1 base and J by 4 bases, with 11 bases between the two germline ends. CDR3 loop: CASSQGRRGNQPQHF. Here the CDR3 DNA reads TGCGCCAGCAGCCAAGGGCGTCGAGGGAATCAGCCCCAGCATTTT.

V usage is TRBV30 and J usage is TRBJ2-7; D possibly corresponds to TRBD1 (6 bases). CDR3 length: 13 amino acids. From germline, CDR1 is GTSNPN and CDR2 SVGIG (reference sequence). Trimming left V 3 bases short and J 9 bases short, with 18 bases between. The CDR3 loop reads CAWRGTTGGAQYF. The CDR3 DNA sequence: TGTGCCTGGAGGGGAACGACAGGAGGTGCGCAGTACTTC.

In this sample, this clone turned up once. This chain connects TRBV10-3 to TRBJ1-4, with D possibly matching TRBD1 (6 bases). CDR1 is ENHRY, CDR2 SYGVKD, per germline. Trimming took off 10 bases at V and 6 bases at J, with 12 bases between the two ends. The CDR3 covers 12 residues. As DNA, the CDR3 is TGTGCCACACAGGGTTCTGATGAAAAACTGTTTTTT. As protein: CATQGSDEKLFF.

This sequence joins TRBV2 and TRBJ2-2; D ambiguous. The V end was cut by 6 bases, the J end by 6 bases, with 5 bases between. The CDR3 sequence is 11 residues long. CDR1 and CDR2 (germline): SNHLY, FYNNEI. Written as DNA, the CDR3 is TGTGCCAGCAGCCCGGCCGGGGAGCTGTTTTTT. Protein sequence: CASSPAGELFF.

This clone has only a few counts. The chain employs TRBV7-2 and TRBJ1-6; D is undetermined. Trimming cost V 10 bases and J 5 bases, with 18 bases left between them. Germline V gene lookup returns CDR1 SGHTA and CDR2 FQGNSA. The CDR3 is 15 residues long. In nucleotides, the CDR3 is TGTGCCACCCAACCAAGTCAGACAAATAATTCACCCCTCCACTTT. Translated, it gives CATQPSQTNNSPLHF. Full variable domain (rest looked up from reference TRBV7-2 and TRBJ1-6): GAGVSQSPSNKVTEKGKDVELRCDPISGHTALYWYRQSLGQGLEFLIYFQGNSAPDKSGLPSDRFSAERTGGSVSTLTIQRTQQEDSAVYLCATQPSQTNNSPLHFGNGTRLTVT.

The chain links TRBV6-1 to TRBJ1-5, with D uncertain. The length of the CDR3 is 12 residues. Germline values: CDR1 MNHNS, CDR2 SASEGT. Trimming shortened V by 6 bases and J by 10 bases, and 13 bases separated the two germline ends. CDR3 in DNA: TGTGCCAGCAGCTCCGGACCTCTTCCCCAGCATTTT. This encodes CASSSGPLPQHF.

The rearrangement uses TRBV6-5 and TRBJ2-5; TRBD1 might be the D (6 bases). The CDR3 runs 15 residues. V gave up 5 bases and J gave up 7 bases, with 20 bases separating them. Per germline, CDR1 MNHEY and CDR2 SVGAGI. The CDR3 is CASSPEIRGYGTQYF. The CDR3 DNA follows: TGTGCCAGCAGTCCAGAAATCAGGGGTTACGGGACCCAGTACTTC.

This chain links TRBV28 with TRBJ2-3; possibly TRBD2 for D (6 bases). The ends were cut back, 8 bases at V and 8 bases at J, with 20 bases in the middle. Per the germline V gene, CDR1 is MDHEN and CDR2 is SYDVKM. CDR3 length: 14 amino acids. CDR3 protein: CASVSFSLGGTQYF. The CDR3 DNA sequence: TGTGCCAGCGTTTCATTCTCCCTGGGAGGTACGCAGTATTTT.

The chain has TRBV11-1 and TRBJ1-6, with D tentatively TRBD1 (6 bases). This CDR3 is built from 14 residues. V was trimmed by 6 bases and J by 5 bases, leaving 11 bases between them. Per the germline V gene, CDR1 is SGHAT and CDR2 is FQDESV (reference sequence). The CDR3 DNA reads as TGTGCCAGCAGTCGCACAGGGAATAATTCACCCCTCCACTTT. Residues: CASSRTGNNSPLHF.

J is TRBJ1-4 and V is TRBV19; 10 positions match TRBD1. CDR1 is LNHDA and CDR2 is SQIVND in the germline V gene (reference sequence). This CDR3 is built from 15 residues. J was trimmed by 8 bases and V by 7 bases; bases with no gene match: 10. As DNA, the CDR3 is TGTGCCAGTACTACCGGGACAGGGGTAAGCGAAAAACTGTTTTTT. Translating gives CASTTGTGVSEKLFF.

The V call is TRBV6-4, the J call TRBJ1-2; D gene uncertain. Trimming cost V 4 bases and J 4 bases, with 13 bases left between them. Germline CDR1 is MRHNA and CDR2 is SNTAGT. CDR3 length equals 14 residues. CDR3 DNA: TGTGCCAGCAGTGCCGCCCCGGGCCCCTATGGCTACACCTTC. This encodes CASSAAPGPYGYTF.

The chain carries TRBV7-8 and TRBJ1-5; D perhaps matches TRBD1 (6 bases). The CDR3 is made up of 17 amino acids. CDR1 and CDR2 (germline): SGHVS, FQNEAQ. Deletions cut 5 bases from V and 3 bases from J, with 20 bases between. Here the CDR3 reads CASSPLEGVLNNQPQHF. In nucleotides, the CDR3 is TGTGCCAGCAGCCCATTGGAGGGGGTTTTGAACAATCAGCCCCAGCATTTT.

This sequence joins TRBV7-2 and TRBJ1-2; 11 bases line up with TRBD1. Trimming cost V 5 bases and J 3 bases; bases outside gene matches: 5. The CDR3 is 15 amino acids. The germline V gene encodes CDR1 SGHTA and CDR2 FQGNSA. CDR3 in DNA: TGTGCCAGCAGCCAGCGGGACAGGGGGTACTATGGCTACACCTTC. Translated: CASSQRDRGYYGYTF. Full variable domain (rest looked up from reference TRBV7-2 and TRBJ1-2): GAGVSQSPSNKVTEKGKDVELRCDPISGHTALYWYRQSLGQGLEFLIYFQGNSAPDKSGLPSDRFSAERTGGSVSTLTIQRTQQEDSAVYLCASSQRDRGYYGYTFGSGTRLTVV.

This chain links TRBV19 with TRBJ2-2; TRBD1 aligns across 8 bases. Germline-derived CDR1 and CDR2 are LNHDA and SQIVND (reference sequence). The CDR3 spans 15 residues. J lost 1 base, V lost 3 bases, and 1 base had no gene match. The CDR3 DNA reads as TGTGCCAGTAGTATGGGGACAGGGAACACCGGGGAGCTGTTTTTT. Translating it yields CASSMGTGNTGELFF. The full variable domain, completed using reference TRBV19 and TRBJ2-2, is DGGITQSPKYLFRKEGQNVTLSCEQNLNHDAMYWYRQDPGQGLRLIYYSQIVNDFQKGDIAEGYSVSREKKESFPLTVTSAQKNPTAFYLCASSMGTGNTGELFFGEGSRLTVL.

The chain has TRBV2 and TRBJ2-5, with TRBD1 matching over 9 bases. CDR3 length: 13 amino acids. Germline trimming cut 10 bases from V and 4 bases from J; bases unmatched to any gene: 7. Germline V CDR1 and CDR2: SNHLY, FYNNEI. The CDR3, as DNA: TGTGCCACAGAGGGGACAGGGTTAGAGACCCAGTACTTC. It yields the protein CATEGTGLETQYF.